This record concerns one TCR beta chain sequence. What it recognizes is unknown. These data come from a study of cytomegalovirus exposure and HLA in healthy donors. Study findings and constraints: The finding came from a later analysis; first-cohort TCR clusters tended to co-occur in the 130 or so validation repertoires.

TCRdb keeps only in-frame clones here, not all; method: immunoSEQ multiplex PCR. The sample has about 330,000 clones, roughly 87% seen once. Germline V gene sequence: CDR1 LNHDA, CDR2 SQIVND (reference sequence). Trimming stripped 4 bases from V and 5 bases from J, with 8 bases between. CDR3 length: 12 residues. This receptor was obtained from a woman younger than 45 in good health and CMV-seropositive. The J gene is TRBJ1-2, the V gene TRBV19, with a possible D match to TRBD1 (6 bases). The sample comprised PBMCs. The CDR3 reads CASSTQGYGYTF. In DNA, the CDR3 is TGTGCCAGTAGTACACAGGGTTATGGCTACACCTTC.